This T cell receptor (beta chain) was captured by sequencing in a study of sequential checkpoint blockade in melanoma. V dropped 0 bases and J dropped 6; count of bases not matched to a gene: 7. CDR1 is LGHNA, CDR2 YNFKEQ, per germline. CDR3 length: 16 residues. Using immunoSEQ multiplex PCR, the repertoire was profiled, and TCRdb retains in-frame clones only, with some absent. This table holds 8,400 or so clones, around 72% found once. The treatment is: randomized to nivolumab then ipilimumab (arm A) or the reverse (arm B). No patient had prior DNA-damaging chemotherapy. About this clone: A far larger clone is one nucleotide away, so this likely arose from a read error. This same CDR3 is encoded by further DNA sequences in the sample.

The clonotype comes from a human donor with melanoma. Here the sequenced sample was CD8+ T cells sorted from blood (inferred from file names), taken from a patient given nivolumab and ipilimumab in sequence. The rearrangement uses TRBV4-2 and TRBJ2-3, with TRBD2 identical over 9 bases. The CDR3 region has the DNA TGTGCCAGCAGCCAAGACCTGCGGGGGGGCCCCGATACGCAGTATTTT. As protein: CASSQDLRGGPDTQYF.